A single sample gave rise to the 16 T cell receptor beta chains below, sequenced in a study of beta chain features in type 1 diabetes. The investigators reverse transcribed all of the isolated RNA, so they sequenced expressed TCRB transcripts. The repertoire was sequenced with immunoSEQ multiplex PCR; TCRdb's copy has only in-frame clones and lacks some. The sample consists of 200,000 to 250,000 clones, roughly 10% of them appearing once. What was sequenced was central memory CD4+ T cells from blood. The receptors derive from a man between 18 and 29 years old in good health.

J is TRBJ2-3 and V is TRBV5-1; D remains ambiguous. Deletions cut 6 bases from V and 1 base from J, with 9 bases between. The CDR3 extends over 13 amino acids. The germline CDR1 and CDR2 sequences are SGHRS and YFSETQ. CDR3 protein: CASTLGGTDTQYF. CDR3 coding DNA: TGCGCCAGCACCCTCGGAGGCACAGATACGCAGTATTTT.

There are a few counts of this clone. The chain couples TRBV25-1 to TRBJ2-6; the match to TRBD1 covers 9 bases. The V gene end was trimmed by 6 bases and the J gene end by 1 base; junction bases not matched to a gene: 10. CDR3 length equals 18 residues. Germline V gene sequence: CDR1 MGHDK, CDR2 SYGVNS. The CDR3 here is CASSARDRVLSGANVLTF. As DNA, the CDR3 is TGTGCCAGCAGCGCTCGGGACAGGGTGCTGTCTGGGGCCAACGTCCTGACTTTC.

This clone was seen a handful of times. One end of the junction varies from germline; a read error may be responsible. The chain carries TRBV28 and TRBJ2-5; perhaps D is TRBD1 or TRBD2 (5 bases each). The CDR3 runs to 13 residues. Germline CDR1 is MDHEN and CDR2 is SYDVKM. CDR3 loop: CASSLRMGPPPNF. The CDR3 DNA follows: TGTGCCAGCAGTTTGCGAATGGGACCACCTCCGAACTTC.

Worth noting for this clone: A read error is likely here: a far larger clone is one base away. The chain joins TRBV29-1 to TRBJ2-2; tentative D call: TRBD1 (5 bases). CDR1 and CDR2 from the germline V gene are SQVTM and ANQGSEA. V lost 7 bases to trimming and J lost 7 bases, with 16 bases between them. The CDR3 covers 13 residues. The CDR3 loop reads CSGGWGRNGELFF. In DNA form, the CDR3 reads TGCAGCGGTGGCTGGGGCAGGAACGGGGAGCTGTTTTTT.

In its sample, this clone was seen a few times. This chain uses TRBV2 with TRBJ1-1; D might be TRBD1 (5 bases). V was cut by 0 bases and J by 4 bases, with 9 bases left in between. CDR3 length equals 14 residues. Germline-derived CDR1 and CDR2 are SNHLY and FYNNEI. As DNA, the CDR3 is TGTGCCAGCAGTGAAGCGGGACGGGGCACTGAAGCTTTCTTT. Translated: CASSEAGRGTEAFF. Full variable domain (rest looked up from reference TRBV2 and TRBJ1-1): EPEVTQTPSHQVTQMGQEVILRCVPISNHLYFYWYRQILGQKVEFLVSFYNNEISEKSEIFDDQFSVERPDGSNFTLKIRSTKLEDSAMYFCASSEAGRGTEAFFGQGTRLTVV.

There are a few counts of this clone. The CDR3 DNA is TGTGCCAGCAGCCCACTTCAGGGGGGGCAGGTAGATACGCAGTATTTT. This gives the protein CASSPLQGGQVDTQYF. The V gene is TRBV7-6, the J gene TRBJ2-3, with D possibly called TRBD1 or TRBD2 (7 bases each). This CDR3 region has 16 residues. Germline-derived CDR1 and CDR2 are SGHVS and FNYEAQ. The germline V and J ends were trimmed by 5 bases and 5 bases, with 20 bases remaining between them. Together with reference TRBV7-6 and TRBJ2-3, the CDR3 gives the full variable domain: GAGVSQSPRYKVTKRGQDVALRCDPISGHVSLYWYRQALGQGPEFLTYFNYEAQQDKSGLPNDRFSAERPEGSISTLTIQRTEQRDSAMYRCASSPLQGGQVDTQYFGPGTRLTVL.

This clone was detected many times. This chain connects TRBV11-2 to TRBJ2-3, with D hard to call. CDR3 length: 15 amino acids. The V gene's germline CDR1 is SGHAT and CDR2 FQNNGV. The V end lost 2 bases, the J end lost 0 bases, and 9 bases lay between the germline ends. CDR3 loop: CASSLRIRSTDTQYF. For the CDR3, the DNA is TGTGCCAGCAGCTTAAGAATCCGGAGCACAGATACGCAGTATTTT. Looking up the rest from reference TRBV11-2 and TRBJ2-3 gives the full variable domain: EAGVAQSPRYKIIEKRQSVAFWCNPISGHATLYWYQQILGQGPKLLIQFQNNGVVDDSQLPKDRFSAERLKGVDSTLKIQPAKLEDSAVYLCASSLRIRSTDTQYFGPGTRLTVL.

The J gene is TRBJ2-4, the V gene TRBV5-4, with 7 bases aligning to TRBD2. The CDR3 runs to 18 residues. Germline CDR1 reads SGHNT; CDR2 reads YYREEE (reference sequence). Trimming removed 0 bases from V and 3 bases from J; junction bases left unmatched: 12. The CDR3 reads CASSLDHRYSGGKNIQYF. Written as DNA, the CDR3 is TGTGCCAGCAGCTTGGACCATCGGTACTCGGGGGGCAAAAACATTCAGTACTTC.

This clone showed up just a few times. The rearrangement joins TRBV2 to TRBJ2-1, with TRBD1 matching 9 bases. CDR3 length: 15 residues. Germline CDR1 is SNHLY and CDR2 is FYNNEI. Germline trimming cut 4 bases from V and 6 bases from J; bases unmatched to any gene: 7. CDR3 residues: CASSGQGVASNEQFF. CDR3 bases: TGTGCCAGCAGTGGACAGGGGGTCGCTAGCAATGAGCAGTTCTTC.

In this sample, this clone turned up a few times. This chain uses TRBV7-9 with TRBJ1-1, with D perhaps TRBD1 (5 bases). The CDR3 extends over 12 amino acids. Germline CDR1 reads SEHNR; CDR2 reads FQNEAQ (reference sequence). CDR3 protein: CADSLLGTEAFF. CDR3 in DNA: TGTGCAGACAGCTTGCTGGGCACTGAAGCTTTCTTT.

The CDR3 region has the DNA TGCGCCAGCAGCCAGTTGACTAGCGGGTCCTACAATGAGCAGTTCTTC. It translates to CASSQLTSGSYNEQFF. V and J are TRBV4-3 and TRBJ2-1; 10 positions match TRBD2. This CDR3 region has 16 residues. From germline, CDR1 is LGHNA and CDR2 YSLEER. Unmatched junction bases numbered 3, after V lost 3 bases and J lost 1 base.

As concerns this clone: This sample includes further DNA sequences coding for the same CDR3. The V gene is TRBV5-1, the J gene TRBJ2-5; 8 bases fit TRBD1. The CDR3 is made up of 13 amino acids. Germline CDR1 SGHRS, CDR2 YFSETQ. The trim removed 1 base at V and 4 bases at J, leaving 0 bases unmatched. In nucleotides, the CDR3 is TGCGCCAGCAGCTTGACAGGGGGAGAGACCCAGTACTTC. Its protein is CASSLTGGETQYF.

The V gene is TRBV5-1, the J gene TRBJ2-3, with D maybe TRBD1 (5 bases). Trimming stripped 0 bases from V and 4 bases from J, with 12 bases between. This CDR3 spans 15 amino acids. Germline V gene data show CDR1 as SGHRS and CDR2 as YFSETQ. The chain's CDR3 is CASSLVPGIPDTQYF. CDR3 DNA: TGCGCCAGCAGCTTGGTTCCAGGGATCCCAGATACGCAGTATTTT.

In its sample, this clone was seen a few times. This chain links TRBV18 with TRBJ2-7, with 13 nucleotides matching TRBD2. This CDR3 has 15 amino acids. The V and J ends lost 3 bases and 2 bases, in that order; junction bases with no gene match: 1. Germline-derived CDR1 and CDR2 are KGHSH and LQKENI. The CDR3 reads CASSPGTSGTYEQYF. The DNA of the CDR3 is TGTGCCAGCTCACCCGGGACTAGCGGGACCTACGAGCAGTACTTC.

The chain joins TRBV2 to TRBJ2-5; 8 bases match TRBD1. The CDR3 spans 13 residues. With V trimmed by 4 bases and J by 6 bases, 4 bases remained unmatched. Germline CDR1 SNHLY, CDR2 FYNNEI. The DNA for the CDR3 is TGTGCCAGCAGTGGACAGGGGACCCAGACCCAGTACTTC. This translates into CASSGQGTQTQYF.

This rearrangement joins TRBV28 to TRBJ2-7; D gene unclear. This CDR3 contains 14 residues. Per germline, CDR1 MDHEN and CDR2 SYDVKM. V was clipped by 1 base and J by 1 base, with 8 bases between them. The CDR3 region is CASSLFRASYEQYF. The CDR3 region has the DNA TGTGCCAGCAGTTTATTCCGGGCGTCCTACGAGCAGTACTTC.